Sequencing of this T cell receptor beta chain was carried out in a study of shared clonotypes between healthy human individuals. General study points: Represented diversity, genetic and exposure-history alike, was limited by few donors. Sample collection involved blood only; tissue repertoires are likely different.

As concerns this clone: What it recognizes is unknown. The same CDR3 also results from other DNA sequences found in this sample.

In the CD4+ fraction, cells were divided into CD45RA+ naive and CD45RA-negative memory subsets. TCRdb keeps only in-frame clones here, not all; method: immunoSEQ multiplex PCR. The table includes about 2.3 million clones, around 93% detected once. The sample comprised naive CD4+ T cells from PBMCs. Documented subset: CD45RA+ positively selected. This clonotype was obtained from a man in his late teens or twenties in good health. Some clones in this sample may be carry-over from other donors' samples.

The CDR3 region has the DNA TGTGCCAGCAGCTCAGCGGGAGGCTCCTACAATGAGCAGTTCTTC. It encodes CASSSAGGSYNEQFF. V and J are TRBV7-3 and TRBJ2-1; 9 bases agree with TRBD2. This CDR3 has 15 residues. Per germline, CDR1 SGHTA and CDR2 FQGTGA. After removal of 4 bases from V and 0 bases from J, the junction contained 1 base not matched to a gene.